The T cell receptor (beta chain) under discussion was sequenced for a study of T-cell reconstitution after alpha-beta-depleted transplantation in children. The CDR3 loop spans 20 amino acids. Unmatched junction bases numbered 19, after V lost 6 bases and J lost 5 bases. CDR1 and CDR2 from the germline V gene are DFQATT and SNEGSKA (reference sequence). A TCRbeta library incorporating unique molecular identifiers was prepared. TCRdb re-derived calls from the PCR reads in MiXCR, one entry per CDR3 protein. The sample consists of some 120,000 distinct CDR3 sequences, 9% to 12% of them appearing once. In this sample, this clonotype turned up a few times.

The clonotype was recovered from a boy aged 2 to 9 with acute lymphoblastic leukemia, due to receive a stem cell transplant. Material: PBMCs, obtained before TCRalphabeta/CD19-depleted stem cell transplant. This chain joins TRBV20-1 and TRBJ2-1, with TRBD2 matching over 16 bases. Here the CDR3 reads CSAPPPGLAGGPTLHNEQFF. CDR3 sequence (DNA): TGCAGTGCCCCTCCTCCGGGACTAGCGGGAGGGCCCACACTACACAATGAGCAGTTCTTC.